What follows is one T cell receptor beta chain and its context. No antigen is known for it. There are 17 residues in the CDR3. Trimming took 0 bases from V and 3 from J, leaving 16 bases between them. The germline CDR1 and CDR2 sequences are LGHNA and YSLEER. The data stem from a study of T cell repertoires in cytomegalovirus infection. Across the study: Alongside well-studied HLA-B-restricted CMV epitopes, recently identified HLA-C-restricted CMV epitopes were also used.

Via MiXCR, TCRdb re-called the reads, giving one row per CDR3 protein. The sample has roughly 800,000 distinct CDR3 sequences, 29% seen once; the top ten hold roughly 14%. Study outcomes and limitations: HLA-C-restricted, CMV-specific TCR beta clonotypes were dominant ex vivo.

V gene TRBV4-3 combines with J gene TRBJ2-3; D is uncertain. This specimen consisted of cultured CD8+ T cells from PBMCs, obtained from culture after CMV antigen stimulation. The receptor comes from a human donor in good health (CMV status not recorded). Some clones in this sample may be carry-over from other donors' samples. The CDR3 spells CASSQDIIGGGTDTQYF. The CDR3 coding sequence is TGCGCCAGCAGCCAAGATATTATCGGCGGTGGTACAGATACGCAGTATTTT.